One sample yielded the 11 T cell receptor beta chains listed below, sequenced in a study of T-cell memory formation after mild COVID-19. TCRdb analysed the 5' RACE reads with MiXCR anew, one entry per CDR3 protein. Here the sample spans 310,000 or so distinct CDR3 sequences, 15% to 20% being singletons. Sequencing used PBMCs or a T cell subset sorted from them (not recorded which). The receptor source for this set is a man between 18 and 35 years old who had mild COVID-19 (a few samples of this study predate the infection). Cell type and time point are not known.

This clonotype was seen a few times. J is TRBJ2-7 and V is TRBV18; 8 bases fit TRBD2. With 6 bases clipped from V and 0 bases from J, the junction kept 7 bases outside the gene matches. This CDR3 is built from 15 residues. Germline CDR1 KGHSH, CDR2 LQKENI. CDR3 protein: CASSQAGVSSYEQYF. In DNA form, the CDR3 reads TGTGCCAGCTCGCAAGCGGGGGTCAGCTCCTACGAGCAGTACTTC.

The J gene is TRBJ2-7, the V gene TRBV7-2, with unresolved D. The length of the CDR3 is 13 residues. Germline V gene data show CDR1 as SGHTA and CDR2 as FQGNSA. Trimming removed 5 bases at V and 3 bases at J, with 11 bases between. CDR3 sequence (DNA): TGTGCCAGCAGCCCCGGCGCCGGCTACGAGCAGTACGTC. This translates into CASSPGAGYEQYV.

V and J are TRBV7-8 and TRBJ2-1; 9 bases match TRBD2. Germline-derived CDR1 and CDR2 are SGHVS and FQNEAQ. The CDR3 has 17 amino acids. The V gene end was trimmed by 4 bases and the J gene end by 6 bases; junction bases not matched to a gene: 13. The CDR3: CASSSRQAGGPSNEQFF. CDR3 nucleotide sequence: TGTGCCAGCAGCTCGAGGCAGGCGGGGGGGCCGAGCAATGAGCAGTTCTTC. Looking up the rest from reference TRBV7-8 and TRBJ2-1 gives the full variable domain: GAGVSQSPRYKVAKRGQDVALRCDPISGHVSLFWYQQALGQGPEFLTYFQNEAQLDKSGLPSDRFFAERPEGSVSTLKIQRTQQEDSAVYLCASSSRQAGGPSNEQFFGPGTRLTVL.

This clonotype occurred a few times. CDR3 amino acids: CSARGTGGGPGTQYF. The CDR3, as DNA: TGCAGTGCTAGAGGGACAGGGGGCGGTCCAGGGACGCAGTATTTT. J is TRBJ2-3 and V is TRBV20-1; TRBD1 matches at 11 bases. The J segment lost 9 bases and the V segment lost 1 base, leaving 9 bases of the junction unmatched. In germline, CDR1 is DFQATT, CDR2 SNEGSKA (reference sequence). The length of the CDR3 is 15 residues.

This clonotype was seen ten or more times. The V gene is TRBV4-1, the J gene TRBJ2-1; a weak D match, TRBD2 (6 bases). Germline V gives CDR1 MGHRA, CDR2 YSYEKL. Trimming left V 3 bases short and J 3 bases short, with 9 bases between. This CDR3 has 14 residues. CDR3 loop: CASSHPGLYNEQFF. The CDR3 DNA sequence: TGCGCCAGCAGCCACCCGGGACTCTACAATGAGCAGTTCTTC.

This clonotype was found a few times. This chain joins TRBV2 and TRBJ2-7, with a possible D match to TRBD1 (6 bases). This CDR3 comprises 16 residues. With 3 bases removed from V and 3 bases from J, the gap between germline ends came to 18 bases. Germline V CDR1 and CDR2: SNHLY, FYNNEI. The DNA for the CDR3 is TGTGCCAGCAGTGATGCAGGGGTGGTGTACTACTACGAGCAGTACGTC. Encoded protein: CASSDAGVVYYYEQYV.

This clonotype was counted ten times or more. The CDR3 coding sequence is TGCGCCAGCAATAGCGGGGGGGGCCCAGATACGCAGTATTTT. Amino acids: CASNSGGGPDTQYF. The chain has TRBV4-1 and TRBJ2-3, with 11 bases that match TRBD2. The germline CDR1 and CDR2 sequences are MGHRA and YSYEKL. The CDR3 contains 14 residues. V lost 7 bases to trimming and J lost 4 bases; unmatched junction nucleotides: 4.

This clonotype was seen ten or more times. The chain has TRBV7-8 and TRBJ1-2; D is perhaps TRBD1 (6 bases). Germline CDR1 and CDR2: SGHVS and FQNEAQ. The CDR3 has 13 amino acids. V dropped 5 bases and J dropped 6 bases, with 13 bases sitting between them. For the CDR3, the DNA is TGTGCCAGCAGCAAAGACAACAGGGATGGCTACACCTTC. It yields the protein CASSKDNRDGYTF.

The chain couples TRBV5-8 to TRBJ1-2; the D gene is possibly TRBD1 (6 bases). Germline CDR1 reads SGHTS; CDR2 reads YDEGEE. This CDR3 spans 15 amino acids. The germline V and J ends were trimmed by 0 bases and 4 bases, with 13 bases remaining between them. The CDR3, as DNA: TGTGCCAGCAGCTTGGGCCCCGGACAGTTCTATGGCTACACCTTC. This gives the protein CASSLGPGQFYGYTF.

In its sample, this clonotype was seen a few times. The V and J genes are TRBV4-1 and TRBJ2-7, with D perhaps assigned TRBD1 or TRBD2 (5 bases each). Per the germline V gene, CDR1 is MGHRA and CDR2 is YSYEKL. Trimming removed 4 bases at V and 3 bases at J, with 13 bases between. The CDR3 consists of 14 residues. CDR3 in DNA: TGCGCCAGCAGCCCCTTGGGACGGAGCTACGAGCAGTACTTC. Translation gives CASSPLGRSYEQYF.

This clonotype was seen repeatedly, ten times or more. This chain joins TRBV29-1 and TRBJ1-2; 9 bases match TRBD1. The V segment lost 1 base and the J segment 8 bases; nucleotides outside the gene matches: 8. Per germline, CDR1 SQVTM and CDR2 ANQGSEA. The CDR3 sequence is 14 residues long. CDR3 bases: TGCAGCGTTGAAGCTTGGACAGGGGTGGCAGGCTACACCTTC. Its translation: CSVEAWTGVAGYTF.